The 29 T cell receptor beta chains reported below all come from one sample, sequenced in a study of T cell changes during pregnancy in multiple sclerosis. Generated by immunoSEQ multiplex PCR, the TCRdb table keeps only in-frame clones and is missing some. The table shows about 24,000 clones, with more than 75% occurring only once. Material: CD8+ T cells from peripheral blood mononuclear cells, obtained in the third trimester of pregnancy. All receptors derive from a female donor in good health, enrolled as a control in a pregnancy study.

The chain combines TRBV1 with TRBJ2-7; TRBD1 is the table's D call and was not checked against the DNA. TRBV1 corresponds to a pseudogene. The CDR3 has 12 amino acids. Here the CDR3 reads CTSSPQTYEQYF. The DNA of the CDR3 is TGCACCAGCAGCCCCCAGACCTACGAGCAGTACTTC.

V is TRBV13 and J is TRBJ1-2; 7 bases line up with TRBD1. Looked up from germline, CDR1 is PRHDT and CDR2 is FYEKMQ (reference sequence). CDR3 length: 15 amino acids. The junction had 10 bases not matched to a gene; V was cut back by 4 bases and J by 5 bases. The CDR3 coding sequence is TGTGCCAGCAGCTCCCAGGACAGGTGGTTGTATGGCTACACCTTC. As protein: CASSSQDRWLYGYTF.

This clone has only a few counts. The chain recombines TRBV15 with TRBJ1-1; D is uncertain. The CDR3 totals 15 residues. Germline V lookup: CDR1 LNHNV, CDR2 YYDKDF (reference sequence). V was shortened by 0 bases and J by 5 bases, with 13 bases between the two germline ends. The chain's CDR3 is CATSRDQELGTEAFF. CDR3 bases: TGTGCCACCAGCAGAGATCAGGAACTTGGGACTGAAGCTTTCTTT.

By sample share, this clone is medium-sized. The chain links TRBV5-5 to TRBJ1-3, with TRBD1 matching over 8 bases. The V gene's germline CDR1 is SGHKS and CDR2 YYEKEE (reference sequence). V was clipped by 4 bases and J by 2 bases; unmatched bases: 5. The CDR3 is 15 amino acids. The CDR3 region has the DNA TGTGCCAGCAGCAATGGACAGGGCCCTGGAAACACCATATATTTT. Protein: CASSNGQGPGNTIYF. The variable domain in full, with the rest retrieved from reference TRBV5-5 and TRBJ1-3, is DAGVTQSPTHLIKTRGQQVTLRCSPISGHKSVSWYQQVLGQGPQFIFQYYEKEERGRGNFPDRFSARQFPNYSSELNVNALLLGDSALYLCASSNGQGPGNTIYFGEGSWLTVV.

In its sample, this clone was seen once. This chain connects TRBV6-4 to TRBJ2-3; D perhaps matches TRBD2 (6 bases). The CDR3 totals 15 residues. The V and J ends lost 0 bases and 4 bases respectively, with 11 bases between them. CDR1 and CDR2 from the germline V gene are MRHNA and SNTAGT. The CDR3 region is CASSDSFGSSDTQYF. CDR3 in DNA: TGTGCCAGCAGTGACTCGTTCGGGAGCTCAGATACGCAGTATTTT.

J is TRBJ2-1 and V is TRBV19; no clear D gene. V lost 3 bases and J 5 bases, leaving 17 bases between the germline ends. Germline CDR1 and CDR2: LNHDA and SQIVND (reference sequence). This CDR3 has 16 residues. The CDR3 nucleotides read TGTGCCAGTAGTATCTGGGCCGGTGGCTCTCACAATGAGCAGTTCTTC. Translation gives CASSIWAGGSHNEQFF. Looking up the rest from reference TRBV19 and TRBJ2-1 gives the full variable domain: DGGITQSPKYLFRKEGQNVTLSCEQNLNHDAMYWYRQDPGQGLRLIYYSQIVNDFQKGDIAEGYSVSREKKESFPLTVTSAQKNPTAFYLCASSIWAGGSHNEQFFGPGTRLTVL.

This chain links TRBV25-1 with TRBJ1-1; D might be TRBD1 (5 bases). Germline V gene lookup returns CDR1 MGHDK and CDR2 SYGVNS. Trimming took 6 bases from V and 5 from J, leaving 10 bases between them. This CDR3 contains 12 residues. The CDR3 protein is CASSPGGTEAFF. The CDR3 DNA reads TGTGCCAGCAGCCCGGGGGGGACTGAAGCTTTCTTT.

This clone has only one observation. The rearrangement links TRBV5-4 to TRBJ2-1, with D perhaps TRBD1 (5 bases). The V gene lost 3 bases and the J gene lost 7 bases, with 17 bases spanning the gap. Germline lookup yields CDR1 SGHNT and CDR2 YYREEE (reference sequence). The CDR3 has 15 residues. The CDR3: CASSSREIVMNEQFF. The CDR3 DNA sequence: TGTGCCAGCAGCTCCAGGGAAATTGTAATGAATGAGCAGTTCTTC.

This clone came up once. The rearrangement uses TRBV7-9 and TRBJ2-5, with TRBD2 matching 7 bases. The CDR3 runs 15 residues. Germline assignment: CDR1 SEHNR and CDR2 FQNEAQ (reference sequence). The ends lost 5 bases at V and 6 bases at J; junction bases unmatched: 12. CDR3: CASSRGEGRGKTQYF. The CDR3 DNA reads TGTGCCAGCAGCCGAGGGGAGGGAAGGGGCAAGACCCAGTACTTC.

The genes are TRBV27 and TRBJ2-3, with 7 bases that match TRBD2. The CDR3 contains 14 residues. CDR1 is MNHEY, CDR2 SMNVEV, per germline (reference sequence). V was pared by 4 bases and J by 1 base, with 2 bases of the junction left unmatched. The CDR3 region is CASSSREGTDTQYF. The CDR3 DNA is TGTGCCAGCAGTTCTCGGGAGGGCACAGATACGCAGTATTTT.

J is TRBJ1-5 and V is TRBV30; D ambiguous. In germline, CDR1 is GTSNPN, CDR2 SVGIG (reference sequence). This CDR3 is 12 amino acids long. Between the trimmed V and J ends, which lost 5 bases and 3 bases, there was a span of 8 bases. CDR3 residues: CAWGFLNQPQHF. The DNA of the CDR3 is TGTGCCTGGGGCTTCCTCAATCAGCCCCAGCATTTT.

DNA of the CDR3: TGTGCCACCAGCAGGGCGGAAACAGGGAACCAAGAGACCCAGTACTTC. Translated, it gives CATSRAETGNQETQYF. The J gene is TRBJ2-5, the V gene TRBV15; possible D gene TRBD1, 6 bases. Germline V gene data show CDR1 as LNHNV and CDR2 as YYDKDF (reference sequence). The CDR3 runs 16 residues. With 3 bases removed from V and 0 bases from J, the gap between germline ends came to 14 bases.

The chain carries TRBV6-5 and TRBJ2-5; maybe TRBD2 (6 bases). V lost 6 bases, J lost 5 bases, and 13 bases lay in between. The CDR3 spans 13 residues. The germline gives CDR1 MNHEY, CDR2 SVGAGI. CDR3 loop: CASSPLGGETQYF. The CDR3 region has the DNA TGTGCCAGCAGCCCACTAGGAGGGGAGACCCAGTACTTC.

The chain recombines TRBV11-3 with TRBJ2-7, with D perhaps matching TRBD2 (6 bases). This CDR3 comprises 14 residues. V lost 1 base to trimming and J lost 1 base, with 8 bases between them. The germline V gene encodes CDR1 SGHNT and CDR2 YENEEA. For the CDR3, the DNA is TGTGCCAGCAGCTTAGGGCGGGATTCCTACGAGCAGTACTTC. Encoded protein: CASSLGRDSYEQYF.

This clone was counted between two and nine times. The gene calls are TRBV6-1 and TRBJ1-6, with D uncertain. Trimming stripped 0 bases from V and 6 bases from J, with 3 bases between. Per the germline V gene, CDR1 is MNHNS and CDR2 is SASEGT. The CDR3 is made up of 13 amino acids. CDR3 sequence: CASSEASNSPLHF. CDR3 sequence (DNA): TGTGCCAGCAGTGAAGCCAGTAATTCACCCCTCCACTTT.

The chain is built from TRBV7-6 and TRBJ1-1; D gene uncertain. CDR3 size: 14 residues. Trimming shortened V by 1 base and J by 1 base, and 7 bases separated the two germline ends. Germline lookup yields CDR1 SGHVS and CDR2 FNYEAQ. The CDR3 is CASSLVETNTEAFF. CDR3 coding DNA: TGTGCCAGCAGCTTAGTAGAAACGAACACTGAAGCTTTCTTT.

The chain uses TRBV7-6 and TRBJ2-1; TRBD1 aligns across 8 bases. CDR3 length equals 16 residues. CDR1 SGHVS and CDR2 FNYEAQ come from the germline V gene. Unmatched junction bases numbered 4, after V lost 2 bases and J lost 1 base. The CDR3 coding sequence is TGTGCCAGCAGCTTACAGGGGGCCTTGTCCTACAATGAGCAGTTCTTC. It specifies CASSLQGALSYNEQFF.

This chain joins TRBV18 and TRBJ2-7, with D possibly TRBD1 on 6 matching bases. From germline, CDR1 is KGHSH and CDR2 LQKENI. This CDR3 is built from 14 residues. Trimming left V 4 bases short and J 0 bases short, with 10 bases between. CDR3 amino acids: CASSLPGHSYEQYF. CDR3 bases: TGTGCCAGCTCACTACCGGGACACTCCTACGAGCAGTACTTC. Together with reference TRBV18 and TRBJ2-7, the CDR3 gives the full variable domain: NAGVMQNPRHLVRRRGQEARLRCSPMKGHSHVYWYRQLPEEGLKFMVYLQKENIIDESGMPKERFSAEFPKEGPSILRIQQVVRGDSAAYFCASSLPGHSYEQYFGPGTRLTVT.

The rearrangement joins TRBV6-1 to TRBJ1-1; D is ambiguous. The CDR3 runs 14 residues. The V end lost 3 bases, the J end lost 4 bases, and 12 bases lay between the germline ends. Germline V CDR1 and CDR2: MNHNS, SASEGT. The CDR3 protein is CASSDGVVITEAFF. For the CDR3, the DNA is TGTGCCAGCAGTGACGGGGTGGTGATCACTGAAGCTTTCTTT.

The chain carries TRBV18 and TRBJ2-1, with D unclear. Germline-derived CDR1 and CDR2 are KGHSH and LQKENI. V was cut by 3 bases and J by 4 bases, with 13 bases left in between. The CDR3 runs to 15 residues. CDR3 protein: CASSPDTKPYNEQFF. For the CDR3, the DNA is TGTGCCAGCTCACCTGACACCAAACCATACAATGAGCAGTTCTTC.

The chain recombines TRBV6-4 with TRBJ2-2; TRBD2 is a possible D gene (5 bases). The CDR3 has 15 amino acids. Trimming took off 0 bases at V and 6 bases at J, with 11 bases between the two ends. Looked up from germline, CDR1 is MRHNA and CDR2 is SNTAGT. CDR3 sequence: CASSDSMAGAGELFF. CDR3 DNA: TGTGCCAGCAGTGACTCGATGGCGGGTGCCGGGGAGCTGTTTTTT.

The rearrangement uses TRBV6-1 and TRBJ2-5; TRBD2 is a possible D gene (5 bases). The germline gives CDR1 MNHNS, CDR2 SASEGT. The length of the CDR3 is 14 residues. V was clipped by 4 bases and J by 1 base, with 10 bases between them. CDR3 loop: CASSAGEPQETQYF. The CDR3 region has the DNA TGTGCCAGCAGTGCCGGGGAACCCCAAGAGACCCAGTACTTC.

The rearrangement joins TRBV6-4 to TRBJ2-3, with a tentative D call TRBD1 (5 bases). The germline V gene encodes CDR1 MRHNA and CDR2 SNTAGT. Between the trimmed V and J ends, which lost 6 bases and 5 bases, there was a span of 12 bases. The length of the CDR3 is 13 residues. CDR3 region: CASSYGAEDTQYF. The CDR3 DNA reads as TGTGCCAGCAGCTATGGGGCGGAAGATACGCAGTATTTT.

The chain uses TRBV5-1 and TRBJ1-1; maybe TRBD1 (6 bases). The V gene lost 4 bases and the J gene lost 0 bases, with 10 bases spanning the gap. CDR3 size: 14 residues. Looked up from germline, CDR1 is SGHRS and CDR2 is YFSETQ. The CDR3 coding sequence is TGCGCCAGCAGCGCGGACAGCATGAACACTGAAGCTTTCTTT. It translates to CASSADSMNTEAFF.

The genes are TRBV9 and TRBJ2-3; 9 bases are shared with TRBD2. V was clipped by 2 bases and J by 4 bases; unmatched bases: 11. The germline V gene has CDR1 SGDLS and CDR2 YYNGEE. The CDR3 is made up of 17 amino acids. The CDR3 sequence is CASSVGAAGGRPDTQYF. CDR3 in DNA: TGTGCCAGCAGCGTCGGAGCGGCGGGGGGGCGTCCAGATACGCAGTATTTT.

CDR3 in amino acids: CASSGGGEQYF. In DNA form, the CDR3 reads TGTGCCAGCAGTGGAGGGGGCGAGCAGTACTTC. The chain employs TRBV2 and TRBJ2-7, with D possibly being TRBD1 (6 bases). Trimming left V 4 bases short and J 6 bases short, with 7 bases between. The CDR3 totals 11 residues. Per the germline V gene, CDR1 is SNHLY and CDR2 is FYNNEI.

V usage is TRBV7-9 and J usage is TRBJ2-6; TRBD1 aligns across 8 bases. After removal of 6 bases from V and 2 bases from J, the junction contained 3 bases not matched to a gene. This CDR3 has 15 amino acids. CDR1 is SEHNR, CDR2 FQNEAQ, per germline (reference sequence). CDR3: CASRWTGTGANVLTF. The CDR3 nucleotides are TGTGCCAGCAGGTGGACAGGGACTGGGGCCAACGTCCTGACTTTC.

The V and J genes are TRBV19 and TRBJ1-1; the D is unclear. Trimming took 3 bases from V and 6 from J, leaving 23 bases between them. Germline loops: CDR1 LNHDA, CDR2 SQIVND (reference sequence). The CDR3 contains 17 residues. CDR3 nucleotide sequence: TGTGCCAGTAGTATCGCCCTGGGGAGGGCGGCTGGCCCTGAAGCTTTCTTT. It specifies CASSIALGRAAGPEAFF. The full variable domain, in which reference TRBV19 and TRBJ1-1 provide the parts outside the CDR3, is DGGITQSPKYLFRKEGQNVTLSCEQNLNHDAMYWYRQDPGQGLRLIYYSQIVNDFQKGDIAEGYSVSREKKESFPLTVTSAQKNPTAFYLCASSIALGRAAGPEAFFGQGTRLTVV.

The J gene is TRBJ2-1, the V gene TRBV7-9; D is possibly TRBD1 (6 bases). The germline gives CDR1 SEHNR, CDR2 FQNEAQ (reference sequence). V was cut by 1 base and J by 3 bases, with 10 bases left in between. This CDR3 comprises 15 residues. The CDR3 DNA reads as TGTGCCAGCAGCTTAGGTACAGGGTTCTACAATGAGCAGTTCTTC. Protein sequence: CASSLGTGFYNEQFF.